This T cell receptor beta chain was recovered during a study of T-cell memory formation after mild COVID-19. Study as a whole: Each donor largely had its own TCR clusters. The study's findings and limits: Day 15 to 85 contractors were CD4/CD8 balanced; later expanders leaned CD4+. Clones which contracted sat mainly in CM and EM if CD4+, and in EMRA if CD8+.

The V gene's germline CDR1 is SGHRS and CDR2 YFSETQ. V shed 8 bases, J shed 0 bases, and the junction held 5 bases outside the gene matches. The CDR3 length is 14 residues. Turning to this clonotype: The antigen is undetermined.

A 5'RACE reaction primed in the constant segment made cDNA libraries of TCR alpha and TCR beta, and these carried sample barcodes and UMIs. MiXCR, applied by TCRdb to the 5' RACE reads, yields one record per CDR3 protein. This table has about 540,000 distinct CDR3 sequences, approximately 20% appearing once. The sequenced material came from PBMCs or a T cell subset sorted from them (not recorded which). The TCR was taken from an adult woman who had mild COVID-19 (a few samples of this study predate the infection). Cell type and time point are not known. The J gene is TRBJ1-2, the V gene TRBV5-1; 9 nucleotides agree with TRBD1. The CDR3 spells CARGQGLPNYGYTF. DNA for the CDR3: TGCGCCAGAGGACAGGGGCTCCCTAACTATGGCTACACCTTC.